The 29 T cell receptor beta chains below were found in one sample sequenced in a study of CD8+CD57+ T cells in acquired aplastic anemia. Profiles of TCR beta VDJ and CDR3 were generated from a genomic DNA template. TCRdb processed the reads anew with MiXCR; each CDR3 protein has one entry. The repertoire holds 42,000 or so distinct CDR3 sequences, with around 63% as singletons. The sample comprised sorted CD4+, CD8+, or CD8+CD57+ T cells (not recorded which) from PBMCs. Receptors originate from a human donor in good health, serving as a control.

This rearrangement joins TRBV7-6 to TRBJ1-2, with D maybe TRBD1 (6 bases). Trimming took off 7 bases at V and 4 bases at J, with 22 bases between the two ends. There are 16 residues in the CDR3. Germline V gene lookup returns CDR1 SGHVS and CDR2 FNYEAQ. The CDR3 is CASTERSGAGGYGYTF. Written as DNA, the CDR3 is TGTGCCAGCACCGAACGTTCGGGGGCCGGGGGCTATGGCTACACCTTC.

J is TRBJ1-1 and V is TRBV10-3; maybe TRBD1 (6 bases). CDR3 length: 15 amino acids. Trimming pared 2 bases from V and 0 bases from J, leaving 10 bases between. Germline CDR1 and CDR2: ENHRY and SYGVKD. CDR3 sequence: CAISEGQSMNTEAFF. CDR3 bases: TGTGCCATCAGTGAGGGACAGTCCATGAACACTGAAGCTTTCTTT.

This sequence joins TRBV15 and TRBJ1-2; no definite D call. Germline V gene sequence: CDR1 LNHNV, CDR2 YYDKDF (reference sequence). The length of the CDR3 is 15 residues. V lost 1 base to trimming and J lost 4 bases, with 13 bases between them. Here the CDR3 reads CATSRVRLPGYGYTF. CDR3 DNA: TGTGCCACCAGCAGAGTACGGCTTCCGGGCTATGGCTACACCTTC.

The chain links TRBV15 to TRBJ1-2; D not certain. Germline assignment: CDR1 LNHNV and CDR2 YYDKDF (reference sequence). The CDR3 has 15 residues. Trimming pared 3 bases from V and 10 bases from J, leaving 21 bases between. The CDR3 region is CATSRALHGLLDYTF. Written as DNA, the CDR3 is TGTGCCACCAGCAGGGCTCTACATGGCCTCCTGGACTACACCTTC. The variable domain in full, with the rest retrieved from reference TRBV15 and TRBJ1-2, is DAMVIQNPRYQVTQFGKPVTLSCSQTLNHNVMYWYQQKSSQAPKLLFHYYDKDFNNEADTPDNFQSRRPNTSFCFLDIRSPGLGDTAMYLCATSRALHGLLDYTFGSGTRLTVV.

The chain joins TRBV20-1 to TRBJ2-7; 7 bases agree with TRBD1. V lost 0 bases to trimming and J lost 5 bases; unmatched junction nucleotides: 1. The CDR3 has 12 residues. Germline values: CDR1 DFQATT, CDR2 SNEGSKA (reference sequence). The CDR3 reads CSARETGDEQYF. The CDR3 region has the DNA TGCAGTGCTAGAGAAACAGGGGACGAGCAGTACTTC.

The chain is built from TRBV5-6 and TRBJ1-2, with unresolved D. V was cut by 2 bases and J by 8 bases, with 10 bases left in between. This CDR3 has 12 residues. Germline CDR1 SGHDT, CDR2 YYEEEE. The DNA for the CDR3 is TGTGCCAGCAGCTTACAAGAACGAGGCTACACCTTC. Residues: CASSLQERGYTF.

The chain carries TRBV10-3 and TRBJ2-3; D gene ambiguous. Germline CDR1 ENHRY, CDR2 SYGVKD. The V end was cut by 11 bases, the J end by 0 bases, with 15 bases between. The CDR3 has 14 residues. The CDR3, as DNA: TGTGCCGCCGTAGCCGGATCTAGCACAGATACGCAGTATTTT. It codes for CAAVAGSSTDTQYF.

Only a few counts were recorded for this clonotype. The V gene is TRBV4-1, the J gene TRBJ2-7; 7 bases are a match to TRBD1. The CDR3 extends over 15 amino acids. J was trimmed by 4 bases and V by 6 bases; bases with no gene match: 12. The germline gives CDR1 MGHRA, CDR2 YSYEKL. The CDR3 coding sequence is TGCGCCAGCAGTCCGGAACCGGGGACAGTTTACGAGCAGTACTTC. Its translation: CASSPEPGTVYEQYF.

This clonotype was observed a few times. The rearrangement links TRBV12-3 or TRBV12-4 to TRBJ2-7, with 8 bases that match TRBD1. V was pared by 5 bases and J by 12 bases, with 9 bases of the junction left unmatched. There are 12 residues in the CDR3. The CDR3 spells CASSPSGTGGYF. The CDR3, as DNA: TGTGCCAGCAGTCCGTCGGGCACAGGGGGGTACTTC.

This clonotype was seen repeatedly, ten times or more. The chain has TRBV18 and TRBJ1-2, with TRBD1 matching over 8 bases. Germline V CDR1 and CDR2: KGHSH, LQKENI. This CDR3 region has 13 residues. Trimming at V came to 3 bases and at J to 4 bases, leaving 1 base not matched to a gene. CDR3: CASSPGQVYGYTF. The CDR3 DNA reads TGTGCCAGCTCACCGGGACAGGTCTATGGCTACACCTTC.

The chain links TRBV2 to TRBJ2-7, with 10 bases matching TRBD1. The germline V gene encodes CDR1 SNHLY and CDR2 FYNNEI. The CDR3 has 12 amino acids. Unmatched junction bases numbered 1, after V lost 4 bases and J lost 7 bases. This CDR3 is CASSGTGGEQYF. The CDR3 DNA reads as TGTGCCAGCAGTGGGACAGGGGGTGAGCAGTACTTC.

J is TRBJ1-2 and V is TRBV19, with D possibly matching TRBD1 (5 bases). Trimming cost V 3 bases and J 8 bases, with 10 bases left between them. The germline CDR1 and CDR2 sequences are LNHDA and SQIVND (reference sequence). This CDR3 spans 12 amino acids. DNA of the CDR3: TGTGCCAGTAGTATGAGGGGTCAAGGCTACACCTTC. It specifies CASSMRGQGYTF.

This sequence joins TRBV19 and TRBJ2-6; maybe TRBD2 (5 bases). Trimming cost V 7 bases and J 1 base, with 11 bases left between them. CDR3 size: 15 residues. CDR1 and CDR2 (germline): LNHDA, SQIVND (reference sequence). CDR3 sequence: CASISRGSGANVLTF. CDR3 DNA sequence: TGTGCCAGTATCTCGAGAGGGTCTGGGGCCAACGTCCTGACTTTC.

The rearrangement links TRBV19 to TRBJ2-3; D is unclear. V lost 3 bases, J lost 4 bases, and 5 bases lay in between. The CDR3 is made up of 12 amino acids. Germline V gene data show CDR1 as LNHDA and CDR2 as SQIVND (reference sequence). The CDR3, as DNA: TGTGCCAGTAGTATCTCGGCAGATACGCAGTATTTT. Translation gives CASSISADTQYF.

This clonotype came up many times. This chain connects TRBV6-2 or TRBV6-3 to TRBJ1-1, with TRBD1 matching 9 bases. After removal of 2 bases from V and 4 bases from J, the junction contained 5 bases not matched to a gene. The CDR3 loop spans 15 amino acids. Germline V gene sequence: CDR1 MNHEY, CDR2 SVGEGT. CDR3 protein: CASSYPRDRVTEAFF. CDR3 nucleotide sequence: TGTGCCAGCAGTTACCCCCGGGACAGGGTCACTGAAGCTTTCTTT.

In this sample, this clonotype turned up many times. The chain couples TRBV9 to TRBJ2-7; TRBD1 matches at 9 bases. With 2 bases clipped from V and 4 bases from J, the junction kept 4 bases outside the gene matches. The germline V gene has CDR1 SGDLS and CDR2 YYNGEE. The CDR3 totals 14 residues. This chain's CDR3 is CASSVGTGTYEQYF. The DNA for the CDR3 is TGTGCCAGCAGCGTTGGGACAGGGACTTACGAGCAGTACTTC.

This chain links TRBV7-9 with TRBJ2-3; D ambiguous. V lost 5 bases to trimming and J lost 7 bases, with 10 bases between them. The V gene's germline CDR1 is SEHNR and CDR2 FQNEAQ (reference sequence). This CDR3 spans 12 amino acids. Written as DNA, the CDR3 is TGTGCCAGCAGCCCGGGTAGTTATACGCAGTATTTT. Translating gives CASSPGSYTQYF.

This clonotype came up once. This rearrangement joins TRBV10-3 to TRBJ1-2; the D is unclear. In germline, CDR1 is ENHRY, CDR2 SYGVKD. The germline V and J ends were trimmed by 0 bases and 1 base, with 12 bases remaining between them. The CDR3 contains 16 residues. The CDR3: CAISESAGADNYGYTF. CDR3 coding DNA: TGTGCCATCAGTGAGTCGGCAGGAGCCGATAACTATGGCTACACCTTC.

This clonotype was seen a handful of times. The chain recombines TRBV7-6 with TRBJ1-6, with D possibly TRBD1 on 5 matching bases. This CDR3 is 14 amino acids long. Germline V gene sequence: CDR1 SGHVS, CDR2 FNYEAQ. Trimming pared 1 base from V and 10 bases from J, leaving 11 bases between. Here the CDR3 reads CASSLGGVGSPLHF. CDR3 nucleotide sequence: TGTGCCAGCAGCTTAGGGGGCGTCGGATCACCCCTCCACTTT.

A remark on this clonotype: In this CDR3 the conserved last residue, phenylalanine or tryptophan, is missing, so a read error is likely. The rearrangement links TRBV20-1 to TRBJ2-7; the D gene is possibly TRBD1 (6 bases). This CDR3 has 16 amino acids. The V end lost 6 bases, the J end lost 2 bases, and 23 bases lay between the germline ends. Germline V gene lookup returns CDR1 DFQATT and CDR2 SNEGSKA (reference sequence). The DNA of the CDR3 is TGCAGTGCCCCACGTCCTCTCCGGGACAACACCTACGAGCAGTACCTC. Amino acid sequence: CSAPRPLRDNTYEQYL.

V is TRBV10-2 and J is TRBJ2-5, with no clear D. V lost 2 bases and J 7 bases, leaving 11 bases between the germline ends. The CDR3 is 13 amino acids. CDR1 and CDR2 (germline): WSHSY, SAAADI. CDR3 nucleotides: TGCGCCAGCAGTGAGGACTGGCCCCGGACCCAGTACTTC. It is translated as CASSEDWPRTQYF.

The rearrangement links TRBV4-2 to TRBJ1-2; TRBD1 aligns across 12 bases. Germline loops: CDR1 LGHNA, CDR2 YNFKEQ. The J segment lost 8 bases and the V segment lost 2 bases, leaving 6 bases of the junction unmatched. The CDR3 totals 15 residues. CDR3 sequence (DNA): TGTGCCAGCAGCCAACCGGGACAGGGGGCTCGAGGCTACACCTTC. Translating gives CASSQPGQGARGYTF.

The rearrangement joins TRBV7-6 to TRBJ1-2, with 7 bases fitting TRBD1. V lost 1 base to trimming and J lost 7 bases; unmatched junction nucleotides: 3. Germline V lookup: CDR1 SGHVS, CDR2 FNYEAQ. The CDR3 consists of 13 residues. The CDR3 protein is CASSLEGGFGYTF. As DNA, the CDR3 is TGTGCCAGCAGCTTAGAAGGGGGCTTTGGCTACACCTTC. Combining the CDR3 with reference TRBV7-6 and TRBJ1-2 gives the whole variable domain GAGVSQSPRYKVTKRGQDVALRCDPISGHVSLYWYRQALGQGPEFLTYFNYEAQQDKSGLPNDRFSAERPEGSISTLTIQRTEQRDSAMYRCASSLEGGFGYTFGSGTRLTVV.

The CDR3 nucleotides read TGTGCCAGCAGACATGATGAGTACTACAATGAGCAGTTCTTC. It yields the protein CASRHDEYYNEQFF. The V call is TRBV6-1, the J call TRBJ2-1; D is undetermined. The CDR3 has 14 residues. The V gene lost 6 bases and the J gene lost 3 bases, with 12 bases spanning the gap. Germline-derived CDR1 and CDR2 are MNHNS and SASEGT.

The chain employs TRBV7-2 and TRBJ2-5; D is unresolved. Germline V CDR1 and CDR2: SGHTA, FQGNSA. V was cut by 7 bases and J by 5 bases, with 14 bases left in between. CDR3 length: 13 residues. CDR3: CASTIRTRETQYF. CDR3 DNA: TGTGCCAGCACCATCCGGACGAGGGAGACCCAGTACTTC. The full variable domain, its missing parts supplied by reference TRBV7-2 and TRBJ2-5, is GAGVSQSPSNKVTEKGKDVELRCDPISGHTALYWYRQSLGQGLEFLIYFQGNSAPDKSGLPSDRFSAERTGGSVSTLTIQRTQQEDSAVYLCASTIRTRETQYFGPGTRLLVL.

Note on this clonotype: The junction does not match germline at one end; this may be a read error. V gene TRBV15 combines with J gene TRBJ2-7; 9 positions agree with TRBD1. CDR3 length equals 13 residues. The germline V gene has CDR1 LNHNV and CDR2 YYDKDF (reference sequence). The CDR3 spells CATSRDRVNEQCF. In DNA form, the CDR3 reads TGTGCCACCAGCCGGGACAGGGTCAACGAGCAGTGCTTC.

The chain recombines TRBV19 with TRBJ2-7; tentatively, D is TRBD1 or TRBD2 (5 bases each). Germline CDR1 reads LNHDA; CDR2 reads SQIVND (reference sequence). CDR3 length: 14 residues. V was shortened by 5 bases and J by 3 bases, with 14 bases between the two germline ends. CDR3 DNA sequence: TGTGCCAGTAGTGAGGGCAGGGAGCTCTACGAGCAGTACTTC. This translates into CASSEGRELYEQYF. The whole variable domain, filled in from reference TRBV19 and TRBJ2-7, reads DGGITQSPKYLFRKEGQNVTLSCEQNLNHDAMYWYRQDPGQGLRLIYYSQIVNDFQKGDIAEGYSVSREKKESFPLTVTSAQKNPTAFYLCASSEGRELYEQYFGPGTRLTVT.

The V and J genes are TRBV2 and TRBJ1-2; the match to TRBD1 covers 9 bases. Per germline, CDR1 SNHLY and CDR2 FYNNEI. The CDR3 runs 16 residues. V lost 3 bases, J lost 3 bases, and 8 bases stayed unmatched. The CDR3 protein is CASSDMGTGKDYGYTF. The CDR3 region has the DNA TGTGCCAGCAGTGATATGGGGACAGGGAAGGACTATGGCTACACCTTC.

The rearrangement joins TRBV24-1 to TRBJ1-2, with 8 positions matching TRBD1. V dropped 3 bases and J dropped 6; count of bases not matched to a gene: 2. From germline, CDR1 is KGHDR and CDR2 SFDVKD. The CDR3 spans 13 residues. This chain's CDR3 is CATSDPTGDGYTF. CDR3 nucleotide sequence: TGTGCCACCAGTGATCCGACAGGGGATGGCTACACCTTC.